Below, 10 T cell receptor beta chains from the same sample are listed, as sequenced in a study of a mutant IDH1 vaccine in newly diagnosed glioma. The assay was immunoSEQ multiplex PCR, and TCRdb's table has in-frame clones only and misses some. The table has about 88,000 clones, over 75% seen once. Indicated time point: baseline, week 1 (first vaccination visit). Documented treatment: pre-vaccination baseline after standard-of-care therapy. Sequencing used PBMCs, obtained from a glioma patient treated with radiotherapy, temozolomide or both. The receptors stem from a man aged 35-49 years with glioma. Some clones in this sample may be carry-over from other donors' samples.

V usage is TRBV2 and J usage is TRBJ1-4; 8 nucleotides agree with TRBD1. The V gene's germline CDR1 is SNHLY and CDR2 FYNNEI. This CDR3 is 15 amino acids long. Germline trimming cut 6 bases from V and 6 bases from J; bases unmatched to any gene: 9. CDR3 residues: CASRRGQGGYEKLFF. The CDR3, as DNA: TGTGCCAGCAGACGCGGACAGGGTGGATATGAAAAACTGTTTTTT.

CDR3 in amino acids: CASSLQGRMQETQYF. The CDR3 DNA follows: TGCGCCAGCAGCTTACAGGGGCGAATGCAAGAGACCCAGTACTTC. The rearrangement joins TRBV5-1 to TRBJ2-5, with 7 bases identical to TRBD1. The germline CDR1 and CDR2 sequences are SGHRS and YFSETQ. The length of the CDR3 is 15 residues. Trimming removed 2 bases from V and 2 bases from J; junction bases left unmatched: 6.

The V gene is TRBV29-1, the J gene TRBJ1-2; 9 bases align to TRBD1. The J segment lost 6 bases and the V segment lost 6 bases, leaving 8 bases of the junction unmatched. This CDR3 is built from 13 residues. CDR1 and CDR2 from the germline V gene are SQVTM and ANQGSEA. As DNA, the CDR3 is TGCAGCGTGAACCGGGACAGGGTGAATGGCTACACCTTC. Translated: CSVNRDRVNGYTF.

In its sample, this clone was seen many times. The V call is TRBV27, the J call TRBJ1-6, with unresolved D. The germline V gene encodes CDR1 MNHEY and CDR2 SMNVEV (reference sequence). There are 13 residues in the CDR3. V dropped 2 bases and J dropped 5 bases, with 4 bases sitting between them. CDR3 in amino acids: CASSLRHNSPLHF. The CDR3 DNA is TGTGCCAGCAGTTTACGACATAATTCACCCCTCCACTTT.

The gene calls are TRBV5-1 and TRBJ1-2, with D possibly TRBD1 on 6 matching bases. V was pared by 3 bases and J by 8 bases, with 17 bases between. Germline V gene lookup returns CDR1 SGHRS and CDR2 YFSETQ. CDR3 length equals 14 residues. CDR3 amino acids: CASSWAGEARGYTF. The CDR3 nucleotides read TGCGCCAGCAGCTGGGCAGGGGAAGCACGAGGCTACACCTTC.

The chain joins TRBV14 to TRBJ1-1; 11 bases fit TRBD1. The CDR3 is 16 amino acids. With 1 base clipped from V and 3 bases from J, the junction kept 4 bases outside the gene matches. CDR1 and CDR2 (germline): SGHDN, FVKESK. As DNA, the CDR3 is TGTGCCAGCAGCCAAGGATGGGACAGGGGGTACACTGAAGCTTTCTTT. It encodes CASSQGWDRGYTEAFF.

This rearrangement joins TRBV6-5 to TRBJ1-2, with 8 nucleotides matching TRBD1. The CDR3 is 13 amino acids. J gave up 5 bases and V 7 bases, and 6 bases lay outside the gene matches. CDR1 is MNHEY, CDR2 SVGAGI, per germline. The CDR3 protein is CASTLGTGYGYTF. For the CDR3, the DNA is TGTGCCAGCACCCTCGGGACAGGATATGGCTACACCTTC.

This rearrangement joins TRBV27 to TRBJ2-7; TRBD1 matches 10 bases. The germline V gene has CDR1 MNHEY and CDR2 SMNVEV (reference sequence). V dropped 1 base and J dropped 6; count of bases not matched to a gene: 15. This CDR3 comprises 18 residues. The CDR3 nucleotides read TGTGCCAGCAGTTTATTCCCCCCCGACAGGGGGCGCGAAATCGAGCAGTACTTC. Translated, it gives CASSLFPPDRGREIEQYF.

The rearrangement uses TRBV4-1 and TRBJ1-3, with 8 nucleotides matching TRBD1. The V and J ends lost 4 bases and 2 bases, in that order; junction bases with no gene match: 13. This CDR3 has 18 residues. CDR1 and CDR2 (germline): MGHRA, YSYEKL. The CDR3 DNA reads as TGCGCCAGCAGCCCCAGTGGGACAGGTATACTCCCTGGAAACACCATATATTTT. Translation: CASSPSGTGILPGNTIYF.

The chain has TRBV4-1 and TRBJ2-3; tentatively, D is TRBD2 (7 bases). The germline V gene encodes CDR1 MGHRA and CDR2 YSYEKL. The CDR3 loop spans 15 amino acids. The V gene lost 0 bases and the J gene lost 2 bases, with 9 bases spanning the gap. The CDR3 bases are TGCGCCAGCAGCCAAGATCGGGGGGCCACAGATACGCAGTATTTT. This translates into CASSQDRGATDTQYF.